These 12 T cell receptor beta chains share one sample of origin, sequenced in a study of cytomegalovirus exposure and HLA in healthy donors. Repertoires were generated with immunoSEQ multiplex PCR, while TCRdb's copy carries only in-frame clones and drops some. The repertoire includes 180,000 or so clones, 84% of them detected once, and 13% sits in the top ten. The specimen was PBMCs. The source of these receptors is a woman aged 30 to 39 in good health and CMV-seropositive.

V and J are TRBV10-2 and TRBJ2-1; tentatively, D is TRBD2 (5 bases). Looked up from germline, CDR1 is WSHSY and CDR2 is SAAADI. Trimming removed 2 bases at V and 11 bases at J, with 10 bases between. This CDR3 is 12 amino acids long. CDR3 sequence reads: CASSEPQRKQFF. The CDR3 DNA reads as TGCGCCAGCAGTGAGCCCCAGCGGAAGCAGTTCTTC.

This rearrangement joins TRBV2 to TRBJ1-1; unclear D gene. Trimming left V 5 bases short and J 1 base short, with 8 bases between. Germline V gene lookup returns CDR1 SNHLY and CDR2 FYNNEI. The CDR3 is made up of 13 amino acids. The CDR3 bases are TGTGCCAGCAGTCTGACACGGAACACTGAAGCTTTCTTT. As protein: CASSLTRNTEAFF. The complete variable domain, with remaining parts taken from reference TRBV2 and TRBJ1-1, reads EPEVTQTPSHQVTQMGQEVILRCVPISNHLYFYWYRQILGQKVEFLVSFYNNEISEKSEIFDDQFSVERPDGSNFTLKIRSTKLEDSAMYFCASSLTRNTEAFFGQGTRLTVV.

The chain joins TRBV7-8 to TRBJ1-2, with D possibly TRBD1 on 5 matching bases. V dropped 6 bases and J dropped 6 bases, with 32 bases sitting between them. The CDR3 has 19 residues. Germline V gene sequence: CDR1 SGHVS, CDR2 FQNEAQ. CDR3 nucleotide sequence: TGTGCCAGCAGTCTATCGTCCCCGTACCTAGACAGCTTCTCTCATGGCTACACCTTC. This codes for CASSLSSPYLDSFSHGYTF.

The rearrangement joins TRBV19 to TRBJ2-7; 8 bases align to TRBD1. CDR1 is LNHDA and CDR2 is SQIVND in the germline V gene (reference sequence). Unmatched junction bases numbered 7, after V lost 3 bases and J lost 3 bases. The CDR3 spans 15 residues. Here the CDR3 reads CASSIWADRDYEQYF. CDR3 in DNA: TGTGCCAGTAGTATTTGGGCGGACAGGGACTACGAGCAGTACTTC.

The J gene is TRBJ2-1, the V gene TRBV19, with 7 bases identical to TRBD1. Per germline, CDR1 LNHDA and CDR2 SQIVND (reference sequence). Losses at the gene ends were 7 bases for V and 0 bases for J; bases not matched to a gene: 6. This CDR3 spans 15 amino acids. CDR3 coding DNA: TGTGCCAGTACCATACAGGGGAGCTCCTACAATGAGCAGTTCTTC. Its translation is CASTIQGSSYNEQFF.

The CDR3 region is CASSEFRGLLGGELFF. DNA of the CDR3: TGTGCCAGCAGTGAATTCAGGGGGCTTCTCGGCGGGGAGCTGTTTTTT. The chain couples TRBV25-1 to TRBJ2-2; TRBD1 matches at 8 bases. This CDR3 has 16 amino acids. The germline V gene encodes CDR1 MGHDK and CDR2 SYGVNS. The V and J ends lost 1 base and 7 bases, in that order; junction bases with no gene match: 8. The variable domain in full, completed from reference TRBV25-1 and TRBJ2-2, reads EADIYQTPRYLVIGTGKKITLECSQTMGHDKMYWYQQDPGMELHLIHYSYGVNSTEKGDLSSESTVSRIRTEHFPLTLESARPSHTSQYLCASSEFRGLLGGELFFGEGSRLTVL.

The rearrangement uses TRBV4-1 and TRBJ2-5; TRBD2 is a possible D gene (5 bases). The V end was cut by 0 bases, the J end by 4 bases, with 15 bases between. Germline V gene data show CDR1 as MGHRA and CDR2 as YSYEKL. This CDR3 region has 16 residues. CDR3 in DNA: TGCGCCAGCAGCCAAGATGTACGGGGTGAAAGAGAGACCCAGTACTTC. Translated, it gives CASSQDVRGERETQYF.

V usage is TRBV2 and J usage is TRBJ2-7; 7 bases agree with TRBD1. CDR1 is SNHLY and CDR2 is FYNNEI in the germline V gene. V shed 5 bases, J shed 2 bases, and the junction held 3 bases outside the gene matches. This CDR3 region has 13 residues. CDR3 sequence: CASSRQGAYEQYF. The CDR3 DNA is TGTGCCAGCAGTCGTCAGGGGGCCTACGAGCAGTACTTC.

The chain joins TRBV29-1 to TRBJ2-3, with TRBD2 as a possible D gene (5 bases). The V end lost 6 bases, the J end lost 0 bases, and 13 bases lay between the germline ends. The germline V gene has CDR1 SQVTM and CDR2 ANQGSEA. The CDR3 is 14 residues long. The CDR3 reads CSVTQGGSTDTQYF. CDR3 nucleotide sequence: TGCAGCGTGACGCAAGGCGGGAGCACAGATACGCAGTATTTT.

The chain joins TRBV29-1 to TRBJ2-3, with a weak D call TRBD2 (7 bases). The CDR3 totals 15 residues. V dropped 6 bases and J dropped 2 bases, with 18 bases sitting between them. Germline CDR1 SQVTM, CDR2 ANQGSEA. Here the CDR3 reads CSVSSWGGATDTQYF. In DNA form, the CDR3 reads TGCAGCGTCAGTTCCTGGGGGGGGGCCACAGATACGCAGTATTTT.

The gene calls are TRBV9 and TRBJ1-2; D gene uncertain. CDR1 and CDR2 from the germline V gene are SGDLS and YYNGEE. V was clipped by 2 bases and J by 5 bases, with 7 bases between them. The CDR3 has 12 residues. In DNA, the CDR3 is TGTGCCAGCAGCGTGACGGGTTATGGCTACACCTTC. This gives the protein CASSVTGYGYTF.

V is TRBV5-6 and J is TRBJ2-3; 14 bases agree with TRBD2. V was pared by 3 bases and J by 11 bases, with 8 bases of the junction left unmatched. There are 15 residues in the CDR3. Germline-derived CDR1 and CDR2 are SGHDT and YYEEEE. The CDR3 region is CASSSTGTSGSLQYF. The CDR3 coding sequence is TGTGCCAGCAGCTCGACCGGGACTAGCGGGAGCTTGCAGTATTTT. The variable domain in full, completed from reference TRBV5-6 and TRBJ2-3, reads DAGVTQSPTHLIKTRGQQVTLRCSPKSGHDTVSWYQQALGQGPQFIFQYYEEEERQRGNFPDRFSGHQFPNYSSELNVNALLLGDSALYLCASSSTGTSGSLQYFGPGTRLTVL.